The 13 T cell receptor beta chains below were found in one sample sequenced in a study of cytomegalovirus exposure and HLA in healthy donors. PCR primers comprised 60 Vbeta and 13 Jbeta primers. Libraries were prepared by immunoSEQ multiplex PCR; TCRdb keeps only in-frame clonotypes and omits some of them. The profile shows roughly 90,000 clones, roughly 82% of them singletons. Sequencing was done on a sample of PBMCs. These receptors originate from a man aged 25 to 40 in good health and CMV-seropositive.

The V and J genes are TRBV5-1 and TRBJ2-1; 8 nucleotides agree with TRBD1. The V gene end was trimmed by 4 bases and the J gene end by 2 bases; junction bases not matched to a gene: 8. The CDR3 length is 16 residues. CDR1 and CDR2 from the germline V gene are SGHRS and YFSETQ. The CDR3 sequence: CASSTDRAVTYNEQFF. CDR3 in DNA: TGCGCCAGCAGCACGGACAGGGCGGTCACCTACAATGAGCAGTTCTTC. The whole variable domain, remainder taken from reference TRBV5-1 and TRBJ2-1, is KAGVTQTPRYLIKTRGQQVTLSCSPISGHRSVSWYQQTPGQGLQFLFEYFSETQRNKGNFPGRFSGRQFSNSRSEMNVSTLELGDSALYLCASSTDRAVTYNEQFFGPGTRLTVL.

The chain recombines TRBV29-1 with TRBJ2-1, with 13 bases that match TRBD2. Germline V gene sequence: CDR1 SQVTM, CDR2 ANQGSEA. The CDR3 runs 18 residues. V lost 1 base to trimming and J lost 1 base; unmatched junction nucleotides: 7. The CDR3 here is CSVEGTSGSSISYNEQFF. CDR3 nucleotides: TGCAGCGTTGAAGGGACTAGCGGGAGTTCCATTTCCTACAATGAGCAGTTCTTC.

V usage is TRBV2 and J usage is TRBJ2-1; 11 bases agree with TRBD2. Germline-derived CDR1 and CDR2 are SNHLY and FYNNEI. Unmatched junction bases numbered 9, after V lost 0 bases and J lost 8 bases. The CDR3 spans 17 residues. The CDR3 DNA sequence: TGTGCCAGCAGTGAAGCCGGACTAGCGGGTGGTATAGATGAGCAGTTCTTC. Protein product: CASSEAGLAGGIDEQFF.

The chain combines TRBV28 with TRBJ2-2, with TRBD2 identical over 8 bases. V was clipped by 11 bases and J by 4 bases; unmatched bases: 15. CDR1 MDHEN and CDR2 SYDVKM come from the germline V gene. The CDR3 sequence is 16 residues long. CDR3 nucleotide sequence: TGTGCCGGCACGGGGGGGAGGGCCCCCCTCACCGGGGAGCTGTTTTTT. It specifies CAGTGGRAPLTGELFF.

V and J are TRBV6-1 and TRBJ2-7; D unresolved. This CDR3 region has 13 residues. Germline V gene sequence: CDR1 MNHNS, CDR2 SASEGT. Deletions cut 5 bases from V and 6 bases from J, with 14 bases between. The CDR3 sequence is CASSFVQVVEQYF. CDR3 sequence (DNA): TGTGCCAGCAGTTTCGTCCAGGTTGTCGAGCAGTACTTC.

This chain uses TRBV5-6 with TRBJ2-3; possibly TRBD2 for D (6 bases). Per the germline V gene, CDR1 is SGHDT and CDR2 is YYEEEE. Trimming removed 2 bases at V and 0 bases at J, with 13 bases between. CDR3 length equals 16 residues. The CDR3 DNA sequence: TGTGCCAGCAGCTTTTCCCTAGCGCCCAGCACAGATACGCAGTATTTT. The encoded protein is CASSFSLAPSTDTQYF.

The chain has TRBV12-5 and TRBJ1-6, with D tentatively TRBD1 (6 bases). Germline-derived CDR1 and CDR2 are LGHNT and FRNRAP. The V end lost 7 bases, the J end lost 10 bases, and 14 bases lay between the germline ends. The CDR3 has 13 residues. As DNA, the CDR3 is TGTGCTAGTGCCACGCAGGGGTACTCACCCCTCCACTTT. It translates to CASATQGYSPLHF.

The chain carries TRBV7-2 and TRBJ2-5; D is ambiguous. The CDR3 consists of 14 residues. Trimming shortened V by 1 base and J by 2 bases, and 8 bases separated the two germline ends. The germline CDR1 and CDR2 sequences are SGHTA and FQGNSA. The CDR3 DNA is TGTGCCAGCAGCTTAGTCCACTTTCAAGAGACCCAGTACTTC. Its protein is CASSLVHFQETQYF.

The chain is built from TRBV10-2 and TRBJ1-5, with TRBD1 matching over 12 bases. This CDR3 is built from 17 residues. With 5 bases clipped from V and 2 bases from J, the junction kept 7 bases outside the gene matches. Germline loops: CDR1 WSHSY, CDR2 SAAADI. The CDR3 DNA follows: TGCGCCAGCAGTAAAATGGGACAGGGGGCCGGCAATCAGCCCCAGCATTTT. The encoded protein is CASSKMGQGAGNQPQHF.

This clone came up once. The chain couples TRBV15 to TRBJ2-2; TRBD1 might be the D (6 bases). Germline V gives CDR1 LNHNV, CDR2 YYDKDF (reference sequence). CDR3 length equals 15 residues. V shed 0 bases and J shed 13 bases, with 18 bases lying between them. DNA for the CDR3: TGTGCCACCAGCAGAGAAAAAACTCTGACAGGTGGGCTGTTTTTT. It encodes CATSREKTLTGGLFF.

The V gene is TRBV5-4, the J gene TRBJ2-3; 9 bases are shared with TRBD1. V gave up 1 base and J gave up 5 bases; unmatched junction bases: 2. Germline CDR1 reads SGHNT; CDR2 reads YYREEE (reference sequence). There are 14 residues in the CDR3. The CDR3 protein is CASSLKGQGDTQYF. In DNA form, the CDR3 reads TGTGCCAGCAGCTTGAAGGGACAGGGAGATACGCAGTATTTT.

The rearrangement joins TRBV6-6 to TRBJ2-7; possibly TRBD1 for D (6 bases). The CDR3 contains 15 residues. V lost 4 bases, J lost 3 bases, and 16 bases lay in between. CDR1 and CDR2 (germline): MNHNY, SVGAGI (reference sequence). Here the CDR3 reads CASSFTGSSYYEQYF. The CDR3 nucleotides read TGTGCCAGCAGTTTCACAGGGTCCTCATACTACGAGCAGTACTTC.

The chain joins TRBV28 to TRBJ1-4; D unresolved. Deletions cut 3 bases from V and 12 bases from J, with 17 bases between. Germline loops: CDR1 MDHEN, CDR2 SYDVKM. The CDR3 length is 14 residues. The CDR3 spells CASSLRTAWEELFF. CDR3 DNA sequence: TGTGCCAGCAGTTTGAGGACCGCCTGGGAGGAACTGTTTTTT.